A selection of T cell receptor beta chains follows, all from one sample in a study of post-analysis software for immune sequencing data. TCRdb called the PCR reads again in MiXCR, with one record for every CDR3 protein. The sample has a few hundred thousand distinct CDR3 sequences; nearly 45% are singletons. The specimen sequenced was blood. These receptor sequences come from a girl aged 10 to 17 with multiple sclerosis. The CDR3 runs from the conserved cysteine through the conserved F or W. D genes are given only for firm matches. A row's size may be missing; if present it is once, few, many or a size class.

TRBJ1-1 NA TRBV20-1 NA CSARDLGEAFF TGCAGTGCTAGAGATCTGGGTGAAGCTTTCTTT
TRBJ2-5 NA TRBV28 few CASSQGQPGEQYF TGTGCCAGCAGCCAAGGACAGCCGGGTGAGCAGTACTTC
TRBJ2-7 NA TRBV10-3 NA CAISEPRDDPYEQYF TGTGCCATCAGTGAGCCCAGGGATGATCCCTACGAGCAGTACTTC
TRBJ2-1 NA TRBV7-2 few CASSYRPGPPRVGEQFF TGTGCCAGCAGCTATCGACCGGGACCCCCTCGGGTAGGTGAGCAGTTCTTC
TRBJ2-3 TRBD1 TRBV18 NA CASSPEDRVDTDTQYF TGTGCCAGCTCACCGGAAGACAGGGTAGACACAGATACGCAGTATTTT
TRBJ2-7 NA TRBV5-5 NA CASSSPRSSLSYEQYF TGTGCCAGCAGCTCTCCCCGCTCTTCTCTCTCCTACGAGCAGTACTTC
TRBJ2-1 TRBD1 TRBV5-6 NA CASSFGTGYGEQFF TGTGCCAGCAGCTTTGGGACAGGGTACGGTGAGCAGTTCTTC
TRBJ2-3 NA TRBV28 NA CASSERGGYADTQYF TGTGCCAGCAGTGAGCGAGGGGGGTACGCAGATACGCAGTATTTT
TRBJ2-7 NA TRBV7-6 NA CASSPLGSYEQYF TGTGCCAGCAGTCCTCTCGGCTCCTACGAGCAGTACTTC
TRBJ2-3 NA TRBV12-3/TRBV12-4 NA CASTRGPETDAQYF TGTGCCAGCACCCGGGGCCCAGAAACAGATGCGCAGTATTTT
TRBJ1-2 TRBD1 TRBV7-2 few CASSLGDRIVRYGYTF TGTGCCAGCAGCTTAGGGGACAGAATTGTTCGCTATGGCTACACCTTC
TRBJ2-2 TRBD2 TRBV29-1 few CSPHSSGTAGELFF TGCAGCCCTCATTCGAGCGGGACCGCCGGGGAGCTGTTTTTT
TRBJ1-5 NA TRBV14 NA CASSPSRNQPQHF TGTGCCAGCAGCCCTTCCCGCAATCAGCCCCAGCATTTT
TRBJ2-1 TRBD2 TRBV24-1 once CATSGRVAGGPGEQFF TGTGCCACCAGTGGTCGGGTGGCGGGAGGGCCGGGTGAGCAGTTCTTC
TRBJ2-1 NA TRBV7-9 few CASSRGGNEQFF TGTGCCAGCAGTAGGGGGGGCAATGAGCAGTTCTTC
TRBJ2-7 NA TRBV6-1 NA CASSDRWAAKIYEQYF TGTGCCAGCAGTGATCGTTGGGCGGCTAAAATTTACGAGCAGTACTTC
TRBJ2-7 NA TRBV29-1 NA CSVRKAGRSYEQYF TGCAGCGTTCGGAAGGCAGGGCGCTCCTACGAGCAGTACTTC
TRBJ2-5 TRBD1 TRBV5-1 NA CASSRSGQTEETQYF TGCGCCAGCAGCCGATCGGGACAGACGGAAGAGACCCAGTACTTC
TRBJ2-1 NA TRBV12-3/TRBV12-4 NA CASSPSPNEQFF TGTGCCAGCAGTCCTTCTCCGAATGAGCAGTTCTTC
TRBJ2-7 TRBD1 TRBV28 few CASSLPGQGSLYEQYF TGTGCCAGCAGTTTACCCGGACAGGGGTCCCTCTACGAGCAGTACTTC
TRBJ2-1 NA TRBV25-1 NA CASSNRPGNEQFF TGTGCCAGCAGTAACCGTCCGGGCAATGAGCAGTTCTTC
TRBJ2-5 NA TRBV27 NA CASSLRVGLQETQYF TGTGCCAGCAGTTTAAGAGTGGGACTTCAAGAGACCCAGTACTTC
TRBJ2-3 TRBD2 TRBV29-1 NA CSVDSGTSITDTQYF TGCAGCGTTGATAGTGGGACTAGCATCACAGATACGCAGTATTTT
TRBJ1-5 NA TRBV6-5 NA CASSYLGGQHF TGTGCCAGCAGTTACCTCGGGGGCCAGCATTTT
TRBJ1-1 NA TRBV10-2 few CASKYGTSGEAFF TGCGCCAGCAAATACGGGACTTCGGGTGAAGCTTTCTTT
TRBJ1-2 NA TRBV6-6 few CASSSGGEKGYTF TGTGCCAGCAGCTCCGGGGGAGAGAAAGGCTACACCTTC
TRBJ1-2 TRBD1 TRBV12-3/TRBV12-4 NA CASSSRPGQGNGYTF TGTGCCAGCAGTTCTAGGCCGGGACAGGGAAATGGCTACACCTTC
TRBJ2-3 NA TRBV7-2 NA CASSLGPLSTDTQYF TGTGCCAGCAGCTTAGGGCCGCTTAGCACAGATACGCAGTATTTT
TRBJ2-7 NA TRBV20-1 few CSAGQPYEQYF TGCAGTGCAGGGCAGCCCTACGAGCAGTACTTC
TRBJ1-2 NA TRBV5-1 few CASSLGGQGYTF TGCGCCAGCAGCTTGGGAGGGCAAGGCTACACCTTC
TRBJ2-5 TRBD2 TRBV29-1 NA CSAALAGEETQYF TGCAGCGCGGCACTAGCGGGAGAGGAGACCCAGTACTTC
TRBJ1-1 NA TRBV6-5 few CASSYSRSGRTEAFF TGTGCCAGCAGTTACTCGAGATCAGGGAGGACTGAAGCTTTCTTT
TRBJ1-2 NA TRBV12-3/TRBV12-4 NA CASSPSTGELHNYGYTF TGTGCCAGCAGTCCCTCGACGGGAGAGCTTCATAACTATGGCTACACCTTC
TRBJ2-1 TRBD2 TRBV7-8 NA CASSSGLEKLNEQFF TGTGCCAGCAGCTCGGGACTAGAAAAGCTCAATGAGCAGTTCTTC
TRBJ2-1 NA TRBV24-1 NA CATSDLGPFPRFF TGTGCCACCAGTGACCTGGGACCTTTCCCCCGGTTCTTC
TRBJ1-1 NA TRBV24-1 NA CATAGTPGGEAFF TGTGCCACAGCTGGGACTCCTGGAGGTGAAGCTTTCTTT
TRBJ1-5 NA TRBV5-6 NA CASSRTAISNQPQHF TGTGCCAGCAGCCGGACAGCTATAAGCAATCAGCCCCAGCATTTT
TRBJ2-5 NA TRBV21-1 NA CASSKLRWVFREQYF TGTGCCAGCAGCAAGTTACGGTGGGTTTTCCGTGAGCAGTACTTC
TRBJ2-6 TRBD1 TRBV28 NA CASRRRDSFSGANVLTF TGTGCCAGCAGACGCCGGGACAGTTTCTCTGGGGCCAACGTCCTGACTTTC
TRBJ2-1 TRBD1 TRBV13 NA CASRPLGGRNEQFF TGTGCCAGCAGGCCACTAGGGGGCCGCAATGAGCAGTTCTTC
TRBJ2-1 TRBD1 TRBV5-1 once CASSSGQGGSYNEQFF TGCGCCAGCAGCTCGGGACAGGGGGGGTCCTACAATGAGCAGTTCTTC
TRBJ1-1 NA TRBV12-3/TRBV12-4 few CASSRTGGGMISSSAIVAFF TGTGCCAGCAGTCGAACCGGGGGGGGCATGATCTCTTCTAGCGCAATAGTAGCTTTCTTT
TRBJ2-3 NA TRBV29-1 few CSVEGRRGGTDTQYF TGCAGCGTTGAGGGGAGGAGAGGGGGCACAGATACGCAGTATTTT
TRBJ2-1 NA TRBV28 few CASSLRDSVRGNEQFF TGTGCCAGCAGTTTAAGGGACTCGGTGCGGGGCAATGAGCAGTTCTTC
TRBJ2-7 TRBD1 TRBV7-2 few CASSQRDRVIYEQYF TGTGCCAGCAGCCAGAGGGACAGGGTGATTTACGAGCAGTACTTC
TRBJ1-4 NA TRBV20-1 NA CSAHRAGTSQKRFF TGCAGTGCCCACCGGGCAGGGACCTCCCAAAAACGGTTTTTT
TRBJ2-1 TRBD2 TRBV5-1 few CASSPGLAGVIAREQFF TGCGCCAGCAGCCCTGGACTAGCGGGAGTAATAGCGAGAGAGCAGTTCTTC
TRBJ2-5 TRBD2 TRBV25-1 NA CASSELPGRARGGQETQYF TGTGCCAGCAGTGAACTCCCGGGGAGAGCGCGCGGGGGACAAGAGACCCAGTACTTC
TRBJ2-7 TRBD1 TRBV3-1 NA CASSQPGQFSYEQYF TGTGCCAGCAGCCAACCGGGACAGTTCTCCTACGAGCAGTACTTC
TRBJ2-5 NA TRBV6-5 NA CASSYTRPQETQYF TGTGCCAGCAGTTACACCCGACCTCAAGAGACCCAGTACTTC
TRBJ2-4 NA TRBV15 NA CATSSLRALLAKNIQYF TGTGCCACCAGCAGTCTCAGGGCCTTACTAGCCAAAAACATTCAGTACTTC
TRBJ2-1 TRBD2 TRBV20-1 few CSAHRDYYNEQFF TGCAGTGCTCACCGGGACTACTACAATGAGCAGTTCTTC
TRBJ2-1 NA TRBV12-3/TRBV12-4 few CASMSSRGYNEQFF TGTGCCAGCATGTCTAGTCGGGGTTACAATGAGCAGTTCTTC
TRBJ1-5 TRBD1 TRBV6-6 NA CASATGVSNQPQHF TGTGCCAGCGCTACAGGGGTCAGCAATCAGCCCCAGCATTTT